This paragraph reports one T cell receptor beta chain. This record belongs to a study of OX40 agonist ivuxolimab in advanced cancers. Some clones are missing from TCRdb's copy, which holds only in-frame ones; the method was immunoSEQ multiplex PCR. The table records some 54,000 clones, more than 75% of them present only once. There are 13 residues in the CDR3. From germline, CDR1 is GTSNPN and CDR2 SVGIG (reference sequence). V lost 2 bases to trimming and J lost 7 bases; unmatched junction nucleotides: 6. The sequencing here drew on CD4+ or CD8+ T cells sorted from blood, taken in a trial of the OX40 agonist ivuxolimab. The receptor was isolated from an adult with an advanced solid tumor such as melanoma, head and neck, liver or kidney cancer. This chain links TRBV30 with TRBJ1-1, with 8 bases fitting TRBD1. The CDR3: CAWSNRGNGEAFF. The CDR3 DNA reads TGTGCCTGGAGTAACAGGGGGAATGGTGAAGCTTTCTTT. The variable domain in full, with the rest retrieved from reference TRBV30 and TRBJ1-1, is SQTIHQWPATLVQPVGSPLSLECTVEGTSNPNLYWYRQAAGRGLQLLFYSVGIGQISSEVPQNLSASRPQDRQFILSSKKLLLSDSGFYLCAWSNRGNGEAFFGQGTRLTVV.